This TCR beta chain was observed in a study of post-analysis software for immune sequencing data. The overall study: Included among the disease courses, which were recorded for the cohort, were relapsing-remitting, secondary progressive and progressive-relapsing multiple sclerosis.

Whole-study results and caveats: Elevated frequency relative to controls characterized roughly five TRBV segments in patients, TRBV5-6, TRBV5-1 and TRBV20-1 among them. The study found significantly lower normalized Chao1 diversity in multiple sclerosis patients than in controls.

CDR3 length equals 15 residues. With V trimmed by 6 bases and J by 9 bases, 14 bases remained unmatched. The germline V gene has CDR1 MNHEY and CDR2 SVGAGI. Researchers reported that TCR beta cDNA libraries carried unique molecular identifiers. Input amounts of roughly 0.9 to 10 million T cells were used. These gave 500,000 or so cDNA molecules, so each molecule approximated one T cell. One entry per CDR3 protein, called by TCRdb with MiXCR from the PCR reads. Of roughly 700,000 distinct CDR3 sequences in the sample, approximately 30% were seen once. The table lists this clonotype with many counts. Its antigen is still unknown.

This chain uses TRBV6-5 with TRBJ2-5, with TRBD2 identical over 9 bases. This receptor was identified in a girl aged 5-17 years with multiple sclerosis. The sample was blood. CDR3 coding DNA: TGTGCCAGCAGCCTCGGTCGCAGCGGGAGGCTACCCCAGTACTTC. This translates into CASSLGRSGRLPQYF.